This is a list of T cell receptor beta chains from one sample in a study of CD8 T cells in Susac syndrome. Each CDR3 protein gets one entry after TCRdb re-called the immunoSEQ multiplex PCR reads with MiXCR. The data hold roughly 150,000 distinct CDR3 sequences, with approximately 94% observed a single time. Sequenced sample: CD8+ T cells from PBMCs. The receptor source for this set is a human donor with multiple sclerosis. CDR3s include the opening cysteine and the closing phenylalanine or tryptophan. A D gene is named only where the DNA matches it firmly. Rows give clone size only sometimes, using once, few, many, or a class for an expanded clone.

d_gene	v_gene	j_gene	abundance	CDR3aa	CDR3nt
.	TRBV3-1	TRBJ1-6	.	CASSQDYGDYPLHF	TGTGCCAGCAGCCAAGATTATGGGGATTACCCCCTCCACTTT
.	TRBV20-1	TRBJ2-3	.	CSARKDPAYTDTQYF	TGCAGTGCTAGGAAGGACCCAGCCTACACAGATACGCAGTATTTT
.	TRBV12-3/TRBV12-4	TRBJ1-1	.	CASTPGLRTEAFF	TGTGCCAGCACCCCGGGACTGCGCACTGAAGCTTTCTTT
.	TRBV20-1	TRBJ2-2	.	CSARDLLLPGELFF	TGCAGTGCTAGAGATCTACTCCTACCCGGGGAGCTGTTTTTT
.	TRBV14	TRBJ2-3	.	CASSQDSTQYF	TGTGCCAGCAGCCAAGATTCGACGCAGTATTTT
.	TRBV15	TRBJ1-5	once	CATSRDRTGIQPQHF	TGTGCCACCAGCAGAGATAGGACGGGAATTCAGCCCCAGCATTTT
.	TRBV27	TRBJ1-2	.	CASSLSEGNYGYTF	TGTGCCAGCAGTTTATCGGAGGGGAATTATGGCTACACCTTC
TRBD2	TRBV27	TRBJ2-1	.	CASSPSSGESYNEQFF	TGTGCCAGCAGTCCTTCTAGCGGGGAATCCTACAATGAGCAGTTCTTC
.	TRBV9	TRBJ2-7	.	CASSFQSTRIYEQYF	TGTGCCAGCAGCTTCCAATCCACTCGAATCTACGAGCAGTACTTC
.	TRBV10-3	TRBJ2-1	.	CAISGSKGTYNEQFF	TGTGCCATCAGTGGGTCAAAGGGGACCTACAATGAGCAGTTCTTC
.	TRBV6-5	TRBJ2-3	.	CASSYAYAVEEDTQYF	TGTGCCAGCAGTTACGCGTACGCAGTCGAGGAAGATACGCAGTATTTT
.	TRBV15	TRBJ2-2	.	CATGTGWTGELFF	TGTGCCACCGGGACTGGGTGGACCGGGGAGCTGTTTTTT
TRBD2	TRBV7-9	TRBJ2-3	.	CASSPPGLERDTQYF	TGTGCCAGCAGCCCCCCGGGACTAGAGCGAGATACGCAGTATTTT
.	TRBV7-9	TRBJ2-7	.	CASSSRGYEQYF	TGTGCCAGCAGCTCTCGGGGTTACGAGCAGTACTTC
.	TRBV27	TRBJ1-5	.	CASSYRWGGDQPQHF	TGTGCCAGCAGTTATCGATGGGGCGGGGATCAGCCCCAGCATTTT
TRBD1	TRBV11-2	TRBJ2-5	.	CASSKRTGPQPQYF	TGTGCCAGCAGCAAAAGGACAGGCCCCCAGCCCCAGTACTTC
.	TRBV20-1	TRBJ1-5	once	CSARDRWASQPQHF	TGCAGTGCTAGAGATCGATGGGCATCTCAGCCCCAGCATTTT
.	TRBV9	TRBJ2-7	once	CASSAGLSPYEQYF	TGTGCCAGCAGCGCGGGCCTCTCACCCTACGAGCAGTACTTC
TRBD1	TRBV28	TRBJ1-2	.	CASYLTGGRQNGYTF	TGTGCCAGCTACCTCACAGGGGGGCGACAGAATGGCTACACCTTC
.	TRBV9	TRBJ2-1	once	CASSADSEQFF	TGTGCCAGCAGCGCGGACAGTGAGCAGTTCTTC
.	TRBV29-1	TRBJ1-3	.	CSVEDPYDGHSGNTIYF	TGCAGCGTTGAAGATCCGTACGATGGGCACTCTGGAAACACCATATATTTT
.	TRBV29-1	TRBJ2-1	.	CSVLYNEQFF	TGCAGCGTCTTATACAATGAGCAGTTCTTC
TRBD1	TRBV7-8	TRBJ1-1	once	CAGSSLRGRGSTEAFF	TGTGCCGGCAGCTCCCTCAGGGGGCGGGGGAGCACTGAAGCTTTCTTT
.	TRBV12-3/TRBV12-4	TRBJ2-7	.	CASSPTRTGRAYEQYF	TGTGCCAGCAGTCCCACGCGCACAGGGCGCGCCTACGAGCAGTACTTC
.	TRBV3-1	TRBJ1-1	.	CASSQDDWGLQNTEAFF	TGTGCCAGCAGCCAAGATGACTGGGGCTTACAGAACACTGAAGCTTTCTTT